The 23 T cell receptor beta chains listed next were all sequenced from one sample in a study of blood T cell repertoires in COVID-19. Sequencing used immunoSEQ multiplex PCR; TCRdb keeps in-frame clones, though not all of them. The profile shows a few hundred thousand clones, over 65% of them singletons. The sequenced material came from peripheral blood. The origin of the receptors is a man in his 60s who had recovered from COVID-19.

The rearrangement links TRBV7-8 to TRBJ1-6; 11 bases match TRBD1. The CDR3 length is 17 residues. J gave up 4 bases and V 5 bases, and 7 bases lay outside the gene matches. Germline V gives CDR1 SGHVS, CDR2 FQNEAQ. The CDR3 DNA reads TGTGCCAGCAGCCCCCGGACAGGGGGCGCTTATAATTCACCCCTCCACTTT. Its protein product is CASSPRTGGAYNSPLHF.

This chain joins TRBV4-2 and TRBJ2-5; 7 bases line up with TRBD2. V lost 0 bases, J lost 5 bases, and 21 bases stayed unmatched. CDR3 length: 20 amino acids. Germline-derived CDR1 and CDR2 are LGHNA and YNFKEQ. CDR3 sequence: CASSQDSSPPGGSSGETQYF. DNA of the CDR3: TGTGCCAGCAGCCAAGATTCTTCCCCCCCCGGCGGGAGTTCCGGGGAGACCCAGTACTTC.

The chain recombines TRBV21-1 with TRBJ2-1; TRBD1 was called by the table and not checked on the DNA. TRBV21-1 is a listed pseudogene. CDR3 length: 16 amino acids. The CDR3: CASSTLIVSSYNEQFF. The DNA of the CDR3 is TGTGCCAGCAGCACCCTGATTGTCAGCTCCTACAATGAGCAGTTCTTC.

On this clone itself: Other DNA sequences of this sample code for an identical CDR3. The rearrangement links TRBV28 to TRBJ1-1; unclear D gene. Germline V CDR1 and CDR2: MDHEN, SYDVKM. Trimming left V 0 bases short and J 1 base short, with 6 bases between. CDR3 length: 14 residues. Here the CDR3 reads CASSLWGGNTEAFF. DNA of the CDR3: TGTGCCAGCAGTTTATGGGGAGGGAACACTGAAGCTTTCTTT. Full variable domain (rest looked up from reference TRBV28 and TRBJ1-1): DVKVTQSSRYLVKRTGEKVFLECVQDMDHENMFWYRQDPGLGLRLIYFSYDVKMKEKGDIPEGYSVSREKKERFSLILESASTNQTSMYLCASSLWGGNTEAFFGQGTRLTVV.

Remarks on this clone: The same CDR3 can be traced to other DNA sequences in this sample. The rearrangement links TRBV2 to TRBJ1-5; 8 nucleotides line up with TRBD1. The V and J ends lost 5 bases and 2 bases, in that order; junction bases with no gene match: 5. The CDR3 sequence is 15 residues long. Germline V gene sequence: CDR1 SNHLY, CDR2 FYNNEI. CDR3 amino acids: CASSRQGLGNQPQHF. CDR3 coding DNA: TGTGCCAGCAGTAGACAGGGGCTAGGCAATCAGCCCCAGCATTTT.

This clone was recorded once. The chain uses TRBV5-1 and TRBJ2-3; tentative D call: TRBD2 (5 bases). V was clipped by 2 bases and J by 3 bases, with 10 bases between them. Germline V gene data show CDR1 as SGHRS and CDR2 as YFSETQ. CDR3 length equals 14 residues. CDR3 in DNA: TGCGCCAGCAGCTTTAGCCGGGGAACAGATACGCAGTATTTT. Protein product: CASSFSRGTDTQYF.

The chain recombines TRBV2 with TRBJ2-7; possible D gene TRBD1, 5 bases. Trimming cost V 9 bases and J 2 bases, with 17 bases left between them. The CDR3 totals 14 residues. Germline CDR1 SNHLY, CDR2 FYNNEI. The CDR3 spells CASHLGLPAYEQYF. CDR3 bases: TGTGCCAGTCACCTGGGGCTTCCGGCCTACGAGCAGTACTTC. Supplemented by reference TRBV2 and TRBJ2-7, the full variable domain reads EPEVTQTPSHQVTQMGQEVILRCVPISNHLYFYWYRQILGQKVEFLVSFYNNEISEKSEIFDDQFSVERPDGSNFTLKIRSTKLEDSAMYFCASHLGLPAYEQYFGPGTRLTVT.

The J gene is TRBJ1-5, the V gene TRBV6-5; TRBD1 might be the D (6 bases). The V gene lost 9 bases and the J gene lost 4 bases, with 19 bases spanning the gap. Germline-derived CDR1 and CDR2 are MNHEY and SVGAGI. This CDR3 comprises 15 residues. The CDR3 region is CASRRLNQGNQPQHF. CDR3 in DNA: TGTGCCAGTAGGCGACTGAATCAGGGGAATCAGCCCCAGCATTTT.

This rearrangement joins TRBV6-2 or TRBV6-3 to TRBJ1-1, with unresolved D. CDR1 MNHEY and CDR2 SVGEGT come from the germline V gene. V lost 4 bases, J lost 0 bases, and 6 bases lay in between. This CDR3 is built from 13 residues. The CDR3 is CASSWRMNTEAFF. The CDR3 nucleotides read TGTGCCAGCAGTTGGCGGATGAACACTGAAGCTTTCTTT.

The chain combines TRBV30 with TRBJ1-5; the match to TRBD1 covers 7 bases. The CDR3 is 14 amino acids. The junction had 7 bases not matched to a gene; V was cut back by 2 bases and J by 6 bases. Germline CDR1 reads GTSNPN; CDR2 reads SVGIG (reference sequence). The CDR3 loop reads CAWSSKGASQPQHF. As DNA, the CDR3 is TGTGCCTGGAGTAGCAAGGGGGCGAGTCAGCCCCAGCATTTT.

The genes are TRBV30 and TRBJ2-7; 7 nucleotides align to TRBD1. From germline, CDR1 is GTSNPN and CDR2 SVGIG (reference sequence). V lost 1 base and J lost 2; bases outside the gene matches: 2. The CDR3 covers 13 residues. The CDR3 nucleotides are TGTGCCTGGAGTGGACAGGGTCCCTACGAGCAGTACTTC. This gives the protein CAWSGQGPYEQYF.

J is TRBJ2-2 and V is TRBV5-4; 11 nucleotides line up with TRBD1. The CDR3 extends over 16 amino acids. The V gene's germline CDR1 is SGHNT and CDR2 YYREEE (reference sequence). Losses at the gene ends were 3 bases for V and 4 bases for J; bases not matched to a gene: 5. The CDR3 DNA follows: TGTGCCAGCAGCTCAGGACAGGGGGCGTTCACCGGGGAGCTGTTTTTT. Its protein is CASSSGQGAFTGELFF.

The rearrangement uses TRBV18 and TRBJ2-1; D ambiguous. The CDR3 sequence is 16 residues long. Trimming removed 3 bases at V and 1 base at J, with 13 bases between. Germline CDR1 is KGHSH and CDR2 is LQKENI. The CDR3 nucleotides read TGTGCCAGCTCACCGACTGAGTTCACTTCCTACAATGAGCAGTTCTTC. This encodes CASSPTEFTSYNEQFF.

This chain links TRBV10-3 with TRBJ2-2, with a weak D call TRBD1 (5 bases). V was pared by 2 bases and J by 4 bases, with 11 bases between. The CDR3 runs 15 residues. The germline V gene encodes CDR1 ENHRY and CDR2 SYGVKD. CDR3 region: CAISETDNPTGELFF. CDR3 nucleotides: TGTGCCATCAGTGAGACGGACAACCCCACCGGGGAGCTGTTTTTT.

This clone was detected only once. V is TRBV4-1 and J is TRBJ2-7, with 7 bases matching TRBD1. From germline, CDR1 is MGHRA and CDR2 YSYEKL. J gave up 6 bases and V 5 bases, and 13 bases lay outside the gene matches. The CDR3 length is 15 residues. CDR3 loop: CASSWTGTEYTEQYF. The CDR3 nucleotides read TGCGCCAGCAGCTGGACCGGGACAGAATATACCGAGCAGTACTTC.

V and J are TRBV11-2 and TRBJ2-1, with D unclear. The CDR3 loop spans 18 amino acids. The germline V gene encodes CDR1 SGHAT and CDR2 FQNNGV. Deletions cut 0 bases from V and 1 base from J, with 16 bases between. The CDR3 protein is CASSLDEVAGLSYNEQFF. The DNA for the CDR3 is TGTGCCAGCAGCTTAGATGAAGTGGCCGGGTTATCCTACAATGAGCAGTTCTTC.

The chain employs TRBV6-5 and TRBJ1-2; 10 positions match TRBD1. CDR3 length: 15 amino acids. The V segment lost 4 bases and the J segment 6 bases; nucleotides outside the gene matches: 8. Germline V gene data show CDR1 as MNHEY and CDR2 as SVGAGI. The CDR3 coding sequence is TGTGCCAGCAGTTCGACAGGGGGCTCAAGACATGGCTACACCTTC. Amino acids: CASSSTGGSRHGYTF.

V is TRBV30 and J is TRBJ2-5, with a possible D match to TRBD2 (6 bases). CDR1 GTSNPN and CDR2 SVGIG come from the germline V gene (reference sequence). Trimming pared 2 bases from V and 1 base from J, leaving 11 bases between. The CDR3 consists of 14 residues. The DNA of the CDR3 is TGTGCCTGGAGTCCGACTAGTCCCCAAGAGACCCAGTACTTC. Translated, it gives CAWSPTSPQETQYF.

The J gene is TRBJ2-1, the V gene TRBV5-1, with D possibly matching TRBD1 (5 bases). Germline V gene lookup returns CDR1 SGHRS and CDR2 YFSETQ. The CDR3 is 13 residues long. The germline V and J ends were trimmed by 6 bases and 3 bases, with 10 bases remaining between them. In DNA form, the CDR3 reads TGCGCCAGCATGCGGCAGGGCTACAATGAGCAGTTCTTC. It translates to CASMRQGYNEQFF. The complete variable domain, with remaining parts taken from reference TRBV5-1 and TRBJ2-1, reads KAGVTQTPRYLIKTRGQQVTLSCSPISGHRSVSWYQQTPGQGLQFLFEYFSETQRNKGNFPGRFSGRQFSNSRSEMNVSTLELGDSALYLCASMRQGYNEQFFGPGTRLTVL.

This clone occurred once. This CDR3 is CASRTGEREKLFF. The DNA of the CDR3 is TGCGCCAGCAGGACAGGGGAGCGTGAAAAACTGTTTTTT. The rearrangement uses TRBV5-1 and TRBJ1-4; 8 bases are shared with TRBD1. V lost 5 bases, J lost 7 bases, and 4 bases stayed unmatched. Germline V lookup: CDR1 SGHRS, CDR2 YFSETQ. The CDR3 length is 13 residues. Filled out from reference TRBV5-1 and TRBJ1-4, the complete variable domain reads KAGVTQTPRYLIKTRGQQVTLSCSPISGHRSVSWYQQTPGQGLQFLFEYFSETQRNKGNFPGRFSGRQFSNSRSEMNVSTLELGDSALYLCASRTGEREKLFFGSGTQLSVL.

The rearrangement uses TRBV10-3 and TRBJ2-4; TRBD2 agrees at 7 bases. This CDR3 spans 19 amino acids. J was trimmed by 0 bases and V by 0 bases; bases with no gene match: 11. The germline V gene has CDR1 ENHRY and CDR2 SYGVKD. The CDR3 region is CAISESTGLPNLAKNIQYF. In DNA, the CDR3 is TGTGCCATCAGTGAGTCGACGGGACTACCCAACCTAGCCAAAAACATTCAGTACTTC.

This sequence joins TRBV6-1 and TRBJ1-5; D uncertain. V was pared by 1 base and J by 0 bases, with 7 bases between. Germline assignment: CDR1 MNHNS and CDR2 SASEGT. The CDR3 consists of 15 residues. The CDR3 loop reads CASSEGSYSNQPQHF. Written as DNA, the CDR3 is TGTGCCAGCAGTGAAGGCAGTTATAGCAATCAGCCCCAGCATTTT.

The J gene is TRBJ2-5, the V gene TRBV2; D is possibly TRBD2 (5 bases). Trimming took off 6 bases at V and 1 base at J, with 12 bases between the two ends. Germline loops: CDR1 SNHLY, CDR2 FYNNEI. The CDR3 extends over 14 amino acids. The CDR3 here is CASSPGVAQETQYF. In nucleotides, the CDR3 is TGTGCCAGCAGCCCCGGGGTGGCCCAAGAGACCCAGTACTTC.